This T cell receptor (beta chain) derives from a study of blood T cell repertoires in COVID-19. Libraries were prepared by immunoSEQ multiplex PCR; TCRdb keeps only in-frame clonotypes and omits some of them. Here the sample spans about 400,000 clones, around 89% being singletons. Germline V gene data show CDR1 as LGHNT and CDR2 as FRNRAP. The CDR3 is made up of 14 amino acids. Trimming removed 8 bases at V and 0 bases at J, with 11 bases between. Clinical history reported by participants formed the basis on which cohorts were assigned. V usage is TRBV12-5 and J usage is TRBJ2-1, with D tentatively TRBD2 (5 bases). The sample was PBMCs or T cells enriched from blood (not recorded which). The TCR originated in a woman aged 25-40 years with acute COVID-19. The CDR3 DNA sequence: TGTGCTAGTAGGAGGTTTACCTCCTACAATGAGCAGTTCTTC. It codes for CASRRFTSYNEQFF.